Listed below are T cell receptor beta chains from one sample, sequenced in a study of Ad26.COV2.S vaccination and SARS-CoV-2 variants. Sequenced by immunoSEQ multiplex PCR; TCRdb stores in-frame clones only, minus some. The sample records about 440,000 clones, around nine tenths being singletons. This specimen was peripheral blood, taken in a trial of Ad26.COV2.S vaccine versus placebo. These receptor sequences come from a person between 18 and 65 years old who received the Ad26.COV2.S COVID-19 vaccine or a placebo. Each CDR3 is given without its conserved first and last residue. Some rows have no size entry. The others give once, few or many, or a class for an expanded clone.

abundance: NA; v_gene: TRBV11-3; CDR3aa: ASSLQNTEAF
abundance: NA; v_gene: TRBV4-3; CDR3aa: ASSQDLAGADTQY
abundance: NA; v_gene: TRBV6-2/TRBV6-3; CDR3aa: ASSQGLAGGGANEQF
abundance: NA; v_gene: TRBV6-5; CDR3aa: ASSYDANYGYT
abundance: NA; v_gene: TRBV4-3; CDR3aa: ASSSQASPSYEQY
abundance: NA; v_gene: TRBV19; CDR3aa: ASNQRGANVLT
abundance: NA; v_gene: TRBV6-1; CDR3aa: ASSAPPGQGPRNSPLH
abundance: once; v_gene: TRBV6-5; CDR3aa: AAGTSGSGEQY
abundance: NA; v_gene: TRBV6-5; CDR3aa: ASSAAGNNEQF
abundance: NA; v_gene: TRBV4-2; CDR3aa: ASSQDPRDREPF
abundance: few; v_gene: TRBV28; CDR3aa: ASRTLGQGKAGELF
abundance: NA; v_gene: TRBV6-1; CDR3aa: ASSEAKEYHNEQF
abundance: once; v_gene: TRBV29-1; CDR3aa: SVDLLQGAPGELF
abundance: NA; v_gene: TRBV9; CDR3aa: ASSVEGSYTGELF
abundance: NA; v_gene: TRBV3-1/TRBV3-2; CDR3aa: ASSPRRAGGRNTGELF
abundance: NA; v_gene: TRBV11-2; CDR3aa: ASSLILVPGYNSPLH
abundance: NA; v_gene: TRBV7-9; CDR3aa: ASSPSGRGYNEQF